The following is a TCR beta chain sequence with its context. This CDR3 is missing its conserved last phenylalanine or tryptophan, likely due to a read error. This sample is part of a study of tumor-infiltrating lymphocytes in primary liver carcinoma. The blood RNA (from unsorted whole blood) was obtained, and germline DNA was also extracted. Patients showed chronic HBV infection and an absence of prior treatment. cDNA specific to TCR beta was made from around 470 ng of total RNA, with a constant-region primer employed for priming. For TCR beta, libraries were produced by three nested multiplex PCR rounds using slightly modified ARM-PCR. TRBV1-TRBV30 forward primers and a C-beta reverse primer were used in the first two PCR rounds, which each ran for about 11 cycles. TCRdb processed the multiplex PCR reads anew with MiXCR; each CDR3 protein has one entry. The sample comprises around 330,000 distinct CDR3 sequences, around three fifths of which are singletons, and over 15% rests with the top ten.

Germline CDR1 SGHAT, CDR2 FQNNGV. The CDR3 spans 17 residues. V lost 6 bases and J 0 bases, leaving 19 bases between the germline ends. The chain recombines TRBV11-2 with TRBJ2-3; no clear D. The receptor's source is a woman aged 25 to 45 with primary liver carcinoma and hepatitis B virus infection. The sequencing sample was made of peripheral blood. The CDR3, as DNA: TGTGCCAGCAGATCCTCCCCGTGGGCAACTAGCACAGATACGCAGTATTAT. This codes for CASRSSPWATSTDTQYY.